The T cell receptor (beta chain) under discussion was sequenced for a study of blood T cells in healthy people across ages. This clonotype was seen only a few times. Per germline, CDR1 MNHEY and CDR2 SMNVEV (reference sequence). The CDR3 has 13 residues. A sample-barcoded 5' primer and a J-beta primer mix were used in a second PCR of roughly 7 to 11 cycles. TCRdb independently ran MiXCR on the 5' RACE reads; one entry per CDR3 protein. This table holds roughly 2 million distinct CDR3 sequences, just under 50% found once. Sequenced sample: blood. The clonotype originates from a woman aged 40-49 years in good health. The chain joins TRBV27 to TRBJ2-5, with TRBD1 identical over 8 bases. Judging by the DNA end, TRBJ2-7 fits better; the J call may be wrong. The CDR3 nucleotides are TGTGCCAGCAGCAGGGACAGGTTGGACGAGCAGTACTTC. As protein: CASSRDRLDEQYF.